The next 29 T cell receptor beta chains were all read from a single sample in a study of shared clonotypes between healthy human individuals. Using immunoSEQ multiplex PCR, the repertoire was profiled, and TCRdb retains in-frame clones only, with some absent. The table shows over 800,000 clones, with roughly 92% occurring only once. CD45RO-negative cells were positively selected for CCR7, leaving out terminally differentiated effector memory CD45RA+ cells. What was sequenced was naive CD8+ T cells sorted from blood. The receptors were gathered from a man aged 30 to 45 in good health.

This chain joins TRBV2 and TRBJ1-4, with D unclear. Between the trimmed V and J ends, which lost 1 base and 12 bases, there was a span of 9 bases. The CDR3 runs 12 residues. Germline V gene data show CDR1 as SNHLY and CDR2 as FYNNEI. CDR3 in amino acids: CASSEGWEELFF. The CDR3 coding sequence is TGTGCCAGCAGTGAAGGCTGGGAAGAACTGTTTTTT.

The J gene is TRBJ2-7, the V gene TRBV2; 8 nucleotides line up with TRBD1. There are 16 residues in the CDR3. Trimming took 10 bases from V and 2 from J; bases not matched to a gene: 16. Germline values: CDR1 SNHLY, CDR2 FYNNEI. The CDR3 DNA follows: TGTGCCACCCGAGGGCAGGGGGCTAAGAGGGCCTACGAGCAGTACTTC. Protein product: CATRGQGAKRAYEQYF.

The chain joins TRBV7-9 to TRBJ2-2, with D maybe TRBD2 (7 bases). The CDR3 runs to 17 residues. Trimming removed 6 bases at V and 3 bases at J, with 20 bases between. Germline V gene data show CDR1 as SEHNR and CDR2 as FQNEAQ (reference sequence). Here the CDR3 DNA reads TGTGCCAGCAGTTCCCGAGGGGGGGTCGAGGACACCGGGGAGCTGTTTTTT. Its translation is CASSSRGGVEDTGELFF.

V gene TRBV9 combines with J gene TRBJ1-5; D not resolved. CDR3 size: 15 residues. Germline CDR1 is SGDLS and CDR2 is YYNGEE. With 4 bases removed from V and 1 base from J, the gap between germline ends came to 12 bases. CDR3 DNA sequence: TGTGCCAGCAGCCCCGGTGGGCAGAGCAATCAGCCCCAGCATTTT. Translated, it gives CASSPGGQSNQPQHF.

To note about this clone: The same CDR3 arises from other DNA sequences in this sample as well. The chain has TRBV27 and TRBJ2-7; D call uncertain. The CDR3 has 13 amino acids. Germline V gene sequence: CDR1 MNHEY, CDR2 SMNVEV (reference sequence). Trimming stripped 4 bases from V and 4 bases from J, with 11 bases between. CDR3 loop: CASSYRSSYEQYF. CDR3 bases: TGTGCCAGCAGTTATCGGAGTTCGTACGAGCAGTACTTC.

This CDR3 reads CASSQHTSGSAYEQYF. For the CDR3, the DNA is TGTGCCAGCAGCCAACATACTAGCGGGAGTGCCTACGAGCAGTACTTC. The chain recombines TRBV14 with TRBJ2-7; 11 nucleotides match TRBD2. Per the germline V gene, CDR1 is SGHDN and CDR2 is FVKESK. The trim removed 2 bases at V and 2 bases at J, leaving 5 bases unmatched. The CDR3 covers 16 residues.

V gene TRBV5-1 combines with J gene TRBJ2-1; D call uncertain. CDR1 is SGHRS and CDR2 is YFSETQ in the germline V gene. CDR3 length equals 14 residues. The V end lost 7 bases, the J end lost 4 bases, and 15 bases lay between the germline ends. The CDR3 DNA sequence: TGCGCCAGCCCCTCGCGGATCCTGTACAATGAGCAGTTCTTC. Translating it yields CASPSRILYNEQFF.

The V gene is TRBV7-9, the J gene TRBJ2-7; 8 bases match TRBD1. This CDR3 region has 14 residues. The V and J ends lost 5 bases and 6 bases, in that order; junction bases with no gene match: 9. The V gene's germline CDR1 is SEHNR and CDR2 FQNEAQ (reference sequence). The CDR3 coding sequence is TGTGCCAGCAGCCCAACTAGTACAGGGGGCGAGCAGTACTTC. Translating it yields CASSPTSTGGEQYF.

This sequence joins TRBV7-9 and TRBJ2-1; D is undetermined. V was trimmed by 1 base and J by 6 bases, leaving 4 bases between them. The CDR3 is 12 amino acids. CDR1 and CDR2 from the germline V gene are SEHNR and FQNEAQ (reference sequence). CDR3 sequence reads: CASSLVVNEQFF. The CDR3 DNA sequence: TGTGCCAGCAGCTTAGTCGTCAATGAGCAGTTCTTC.

The rearrangement joins TRBV5-1 to TRBJ2-7; D might be TRBD1 (6 bases). The CDR3 sequence is 14 residues long. The germline CDR1 and CDR2 sequences are SGHRS and YFSETQ. Trimming took 0 bases from V and 4 from J, leaving 11 bases between them. DNA for the CDR3: TGCGCCAGCAGCTTGGCCCGGACAGATTACGAGCAGTACTTC. Amino acid sequence: CASSLARTDYEQYF.

The chain recombines TRBV19 with TRBJ2-3, with D unresolved. V lost 2 bases to trimming and J lost 4 bases, with 4 bases between them. Per germline, CDR1 LNHDA and CDR2 SQIVND (reference sequence). The CDR3 sequence is 12 residues long. The DNA for the CDR3 is TGTGCCAGTAGTATACTAGCAGATACGCAGTATTTT. Protein product: CASSILADTQYF.

The genes are TRBV7-9 and TRBJ2-7, with 7 bases lining up with TRBD1. The J segment lost 2 bases and the V segment lost 4 bases, leaving 2 bases of the junction unmatched. CDR3 size: 13 residues. Germline V gene data show CDR1 as SEHNR and CDR2 as FQNEAQ (reference sequence). The CDR3 nucleotides are TGTGCCAGCAGCTCGGGACAGCCCTACGAGCAGTACTTC. Protein product: CASSSGQPYEQYF.

The rearrangement links TRBV29-1 to TRBJ2-3, with TRBD2 as a possible D gene (5 bases). V gave up 4 bases and J gave up 10 bases, with 18 bases separating them. The germline V gene encodes CDR1 SQVTM and CDR2 ANQGSEA. The CDR3 has 13 amino acids. CDR3: CSVVVRGSPAQYF. The DNA for the CDR3 is TGCAGCGTTGTTGTTCGAGGGTCTCCTGCGCAGTATTTT.

This clone was counted a single time. The DNA of the CDR3 is TGCGCCAGCAGCCCCCGTTCGGGGCCGGAGAATGAAAAACTGTTTTTT. Protein sequence: CASSPRSGPENEKLFF. This chain joins TRBV4-1 and TRBJ1-4, with D perhaps TRBD1 (5 bases). Germline CDR1 is MGHRA and CDR2 is YSYEKL. This CDR3 contains 16 residues. With 4 bases removed from V and 5 bases from J, the gap between germline ends came to 17 bases.

The chain recombines TRBV5-4 with TRBJ2-7, with D possibly being TRBD2 (5 bases). This CDR3 spans 15 amino acids. CDR1 and CDR2 from the germline V gene are SGHNT and YYREEE (reference sequence). The V gene lost 4 bases and the J gene lost 1 base, with 15 bases spanning the gap. CDR3 bases: TGTGCCAGCAGCCCCGAGGGCCCTTTATCCTACGAGCAGTACTTC. Protein: CASSPEGPLSYEQYF.

The chain uses TRBV28 and TRBJ2-2; possibly TRBD1 for D (5 bases). V was pared by 8 bases and J by 0 bases, with 10 bases between. CDR3 length: 14 residues. Germline CDR1 and CDR2: MDHEN and SYDVKM. CDR3 nucleotide sequence: TGTGCCAGCTTGGACAAGACGAACACCGGGGAGCTGTTTTTT. As protein: CASLDKTNTGELFF.

This clone was counted many times. The chain recombines TRBV7-9 with TRBJ1-1, with D tentatively TRBD1 (5 bases). V was cut by 5 bases and J by 10 bases, with 20 bases left in between. Germline assignment: CDR1 SEHNR and CDR2 FQNEAQ (reference sequence). The CDR3 contains 14 residues. CDR3 nucleotide sequence: TGTGCCAGCAGCCCCGAGGGGACGGGGTTCGGAGCTTTCTTT. Translation gives CASSPEGTGFGAFF.

The chain uses TRBV6-5 and TRBJ1-1; no definite D call. The CDR3 contains 13 residues. The V end lost 0 bases, the J end lost 5 bases, and 7 bases lay between the germline ends. Germline values: CDR1 MNHEY, CDR2 SVGAGI. The CDR3 DNA sequence: TGTGCCAGCAGTTACTCGGATTCGACTGAAGCTTTCTTT. Residues: CASSYSDSTEAFF.

The chain employs TRBV5-6 and TRBJ2-3; 10 nucleotides match TRBD2. Germline V lookup: CDR1 SGHDT, CDR2 YYEEEE. CDR3 length: 16 amino acids. With V trimmed by 2 bases and J by 2 bases, 5 bases remained unmatched. This CDR3 reads CASSFGAGGYTDTQYF. The CDR3 DNA sequence: TGTGCCAGCAGCTTCGGAGCGGGAGGGTACACAGATACGCAGTATTTT.

The rearrangement uses TRBV7-8 and TRBJ2-1, with 14 bases aligning to TRBD2. After removal of 6 bases from V and 6 bases from J, the junction contained 7 bases not matched to a gene. The CDR3 sequence is 16 residues long. Germline-derived CDR1 and CDR2 are SGHVS and FQNEAQ. The CDR3 spells CASRWGTSGSPNEQFF. The CDR3 nucleotides are TGTGCCAGCAGATGGGGGACTAGCGGGAGCCCCAATGAGCAGTTCTTC.

This chain links TRBV7-3 with TRBJ1-5; 8 positions match TRBD1. The CDR3 runs to 17 residues. The germline gives CDR1 SGHTA, CDR2 FQGTGA. Germline trimming cut 4 bases from V and 3 bases from J; bases unmatched to any gene: 11. In nucleotides, the CDR3 is TGTGCCAGCAGCTCCCAAGGACAGGGAGGGACCAATCAGCCCCAGCATTTT. This sequence encodes CASSSQGQGGTNQPQHF.

The chain combines TRBV6-5 with TRBJ2-3, with a weak D call TRBD1 (5 bases). The germline V and J ends were trimmed by 4 bases and 4 bases, with 9 bases remaining between them. The CDR3 runs 13 residues. Per the germline V gene, CDR1 is MNHEY and CDR2 is SVGAGI. The CDR3 loop is CASSSSGSDTQYF. The CDR3 DNA is TGTGCCAGCAGTTCGTCAGGGTCAGATACGCAGTATTTT.

This chain links TRBV7-8 with TRBJ2-3; tentative D call: TRBD2 (6 bases). This CDR3 region has 14 residues. V gave up 2 bases and J gave up 4 bases, with 10 bases separating them. CDR1 and CDR2 from the germline V gene are SGHVS and FQNEAQ. The chain's CDR3 is CASSLWGVADTQYF. CDR3 in DNA: TGTGCCAGCAGCTTATGGGGGGTTGCAGATACGCAGTATTTT.

This sequence joins TRBV7-8 and TRBJ2-5; 8 nucleotides line up with TRBD2. The CDR3 runs to 16 residues. Trimming at V came to 2 bases and at J to 4 bases, leaving 9 bases not matched to a gene. Germline CDR1 SGHVS, CDR2 FQNEAQ. CDR3 nucleotide sequence: TGTGCCAGCAGCTTATATACCGGGAGGGCCTTAGAGACCCAGTACTTC. Translating it yields CASSLYTGRALETQYF. Based on the CDR3 plus reference TRBV7-8 and TRBJ2-5, the full variable domain is GAGVSQSPRYKVAKRGQDVALRCDPISGHVSLFWYQQALGQGPEFLTYFQNEAQLDKSGLPSDRFFAERPEGSVSTLKIQRTQQEDSAVYLCASSLYTGRALETQYFGPGTRLLVL.

The V and J genes are TRBV7-6 and TRBJ2-7; 13 positions match TRBD2. J lost 3 bases, V lost 5 bases, and 10 bases had no gene match. Germline lookup yields CDR1 SGHVS and CDR2 FNYEAQ. The CDR3 is 17 amino acids. The CDR3 coding sequence is TGTGCCAGCAGCCGAGAACCCGGGACTAGCGGGATCTACGAGCAGTACTTC. The encoded protein is CASSREPGTSGIYEQYF.

V gene TRBV11-2 combines with J gene TRBJ2-2, with TRBD2 identical over 9 bases. The CDR3 length is 16 residues. Looked up from germline, CDR1 is SGHAT and CDR2 is FQNNGV. Trimming cost V 5 bases and J 1 base; bases outside gene matches: 5. CDR3 nucleotides: TGTGCCAGCAGCCCGCGACTAGCGGTGAACACCGGGGAGCTGTTTTTT. This encodes CASSPRLAVNTGELFF.

This rearrangement joins TRBV7-9 to TRBJ2-7; no clear D gene. CDR1 SEHNR and CDR2 FQNEAQ come from the germline V gene (reference sequence). V gave up 2 bases and J gave up 5 bases, with 13 bases separating them. There are 14 residues in the CDR3. The CDR3 protein is CASSLSLGINEQYF. DNA for the CDR3: TGTGCCAGCAGCTTAAGTTTGGGCATTAACGAGCAGTACTTC. Together with reference TRBV7-9 and TRBJ2-7, the CDR3 gives the full variable domain: DTGVSQNPRHKITKRGQNVTFRCDPISEHNRLYWYRQTLGQGPEFLTYFQNEAQLEKSRLLSDRFSAERPKGSFSTLEIQRTEQGDSAMYLCASSLSLGINEQYFGPGTRLTVT.

The chain has TRBV19 and TRBJ2-5; 7 bases align to TRBD1. The germline CDR1 and CDR2 sequences are LNHDA and SQIVND (reference sequence). This CDR3 is 16 amino acids long. V lost 5 bases to trimming and J lost 13 bases; unmatched junction nucleotides: 22. The CDR3 DNA reads TGTGCCAGTAGTGTGTCACCTTCCGGGACAGACTTTGCAGTGTACTTC. This encodes CASSVSPSGTDFAVYF.

This chain joins TRBV10-2 and TRBJ2-5; TRBD2 aligns across 7 bases. Looked up from germline, CDR1 is WSHSY and CDR2 is SAAADI. V shed 7 bases, J shed 5 bases, and the junction held 1 base outside the gene matches. This CDR3 spans 11 amino acids. The DNA of the CDR3 is TGCGCCAGCATCGGGGGGGAGACCCAGTACTTC. Its protein is CASIGGETQYF.